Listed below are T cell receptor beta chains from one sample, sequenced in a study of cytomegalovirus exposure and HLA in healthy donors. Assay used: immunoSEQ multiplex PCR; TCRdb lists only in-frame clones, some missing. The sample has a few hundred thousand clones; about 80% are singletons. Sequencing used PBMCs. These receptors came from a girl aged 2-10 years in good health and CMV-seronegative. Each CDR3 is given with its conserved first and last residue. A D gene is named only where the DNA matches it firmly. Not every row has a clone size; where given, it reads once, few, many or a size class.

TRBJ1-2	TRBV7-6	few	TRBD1	TGTGCCAGCAGCCCCGGGACAGGGACTACCTATGGCTACACCTTC	CASSPGTGTTYGYTF
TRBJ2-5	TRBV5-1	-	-	TGCGCCAGCAGCTTGGACGGGCAGGGGTTCCAAGAGACCCAGTACTTC	CASSLDGQGFQETQYF
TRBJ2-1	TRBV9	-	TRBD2	TGTGCCAGCAGCGCACCACCGGGACTAAACAATGAGCAGTTCTTC	CASSAPPGLNNEQFF
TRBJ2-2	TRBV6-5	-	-	TGTGCCAGCAGTTACGGGAGTGGCACCGGGGAGCTGTTTTTT	CASSYGSGTGELFF
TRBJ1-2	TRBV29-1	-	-	TGCAGCGTTGTATGGGGGGGCTATGGCTACACCTTC	CSVVWGGYGYTF
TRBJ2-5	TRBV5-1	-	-	TGCGCCAGCAGCTTGGGAGGGCCGAAACAAGAGACCCAGTACTTC	CASSLGGPKQETQYF
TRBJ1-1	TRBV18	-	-	TGTGCCAGCTCACCAGGACACATGAACACTGAAGCTTTCTTT	CASSPGHMNTEAFF
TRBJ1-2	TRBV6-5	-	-	TGTGCCAGCAGCGACCCTGTGCGGGACTATGGCTACACCTTC	CASSDPVRDYGYTF
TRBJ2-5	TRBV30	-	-	TGTGCCTGCGCACAGGGACGAGTCATACAAGAGACCCAGTACTTC	CACAQGRVIQETQYF
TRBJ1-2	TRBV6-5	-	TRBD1	TGTGCCAGCAGTTCCGGACAGGGGGCGGATGGCTACACCTTC	CASSSGQGADGYTF
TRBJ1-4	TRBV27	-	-	TGTGCCAGCAGTTTACATCCGGGAGCAACTAATGAAAAACTGTTTTTT	CASSLHPGATNEKLFF
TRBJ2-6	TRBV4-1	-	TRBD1	TGCGCCAGCAGCCAAGCCCCGACAGGGGGGTCAGGGGCCAACGTCCTGACTTTC	CASSQAPTGGSGANVLTF
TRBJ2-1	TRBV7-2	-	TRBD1	TGTGCCAGCAGCTTCGACAGGGTCAATGAGCAGTTCTTC	CASSFDRVNEQFF
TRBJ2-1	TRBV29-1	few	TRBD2	TGCAGCGTTGAAGATATTAGCGGGGGGGTCTACAATGAGCAGTTCTTC	CSVEDISGGVYNEQFF
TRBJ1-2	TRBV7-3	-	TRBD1	TGTGCCAGCAGCAACAAAGCAGGGGGTCGGCGCGGGGAGTATGGCTACACCTTC	CASSNKAGGRRGEYGYTF
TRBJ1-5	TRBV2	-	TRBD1	TGTGCCAGCGTCCGGGACAGTTATAGCAATCAGCCCCAGCATTTT	CASVRDSYSNQPQHF
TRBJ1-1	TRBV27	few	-	TGTGCCAGCAGTTTAGGGCAGAACACTGAAGCTTTCTTT	CASSLGQNTEAFF